This paragraph covers one T cell receptor (beta chain) sequence. Its matching antigen is unknown. The sample originates from a study of beta chain features in type 1 diabetes. Every bit of the isolated RNA underwent reverse transcription, so sequencing read expressed TCRB transcripts. TCRdb's table, derived via immunoSEQ multiplex PCR, lists solely in-frame clones and lacks some. The sample consists of some 150,000 clones, around a tenth of them appearing once. General study findings and limits: PCR might pick shorter templates more often, in the same way for patients and controls. Shortening that was moderate but significant affected the TCRB CDR3s of Type 1 diabetes patients in all four CD4+ subsets.

Each of the sorted populations had a purity greater than 98%. Germline V CDR1 and CDR2: MNHNS, SASEGT. The CDR3 consists of 14 residues. Germline trimming cut 5 bases from V and 1 base from J; bases unmatched to any gene: 2. The TCR originated in a woman in her thirties or forties in good health. The chain uses TRBV6-1 and TRBJ2-3, with 8 bases aligning to TRBD2. Specimen: central memory CD4+ T cells from blood. CDR3 in amino acids: CASSTGLGTDTQYF. The DNA of the CDR3 is TGTGCCAGCAGTACGGGACTAGGCACAGATACGCAGTATTTT.